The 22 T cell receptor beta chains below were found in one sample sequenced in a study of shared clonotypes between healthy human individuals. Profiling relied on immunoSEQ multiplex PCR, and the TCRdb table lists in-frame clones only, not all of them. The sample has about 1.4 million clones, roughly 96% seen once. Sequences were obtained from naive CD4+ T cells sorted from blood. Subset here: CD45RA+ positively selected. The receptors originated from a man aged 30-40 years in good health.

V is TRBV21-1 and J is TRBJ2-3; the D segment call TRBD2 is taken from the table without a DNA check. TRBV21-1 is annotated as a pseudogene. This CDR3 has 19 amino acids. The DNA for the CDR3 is TGTGCCAGCAGCAAAGTCATTGCGCCCAGCGGGAGTCGCACAGATACGCAGTATTTT. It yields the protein CASSKVIAPSGSRTDTQYF.

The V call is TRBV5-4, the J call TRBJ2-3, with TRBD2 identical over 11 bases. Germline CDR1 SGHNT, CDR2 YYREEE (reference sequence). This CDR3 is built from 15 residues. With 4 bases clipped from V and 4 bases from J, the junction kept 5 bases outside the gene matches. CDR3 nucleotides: TGTGCCAGCAGCACTAGCGGGAGTAACCCAGATACGCAGTATTTT. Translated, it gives CASSTSGSNPDTQYF.

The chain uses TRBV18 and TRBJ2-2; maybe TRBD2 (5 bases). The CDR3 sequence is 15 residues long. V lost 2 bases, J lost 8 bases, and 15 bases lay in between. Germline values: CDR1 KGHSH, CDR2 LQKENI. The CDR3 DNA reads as TGTGCCAGCTCACCAGTGCGGACTCAACATGGGGAGCTGTTTTTT. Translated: CASSPVRTQHGELFF.

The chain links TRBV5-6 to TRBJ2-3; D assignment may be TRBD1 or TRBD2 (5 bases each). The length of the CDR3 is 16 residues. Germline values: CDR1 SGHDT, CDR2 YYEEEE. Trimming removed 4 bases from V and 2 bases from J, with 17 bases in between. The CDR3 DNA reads TGTGCCAGCAGCAAGTACCGGGGCCGAAACACAGATACGCAGTATTTT. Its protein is CASSKYRGRNTDTQYF.

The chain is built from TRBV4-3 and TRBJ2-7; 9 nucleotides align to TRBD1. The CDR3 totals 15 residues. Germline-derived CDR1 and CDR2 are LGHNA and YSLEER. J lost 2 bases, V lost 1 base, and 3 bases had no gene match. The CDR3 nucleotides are TGCGCCAGCAGCCAAGGGGGGACAGGGACCTACGAGCAGTACTTC. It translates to CASSQGGTGTYEQYF.

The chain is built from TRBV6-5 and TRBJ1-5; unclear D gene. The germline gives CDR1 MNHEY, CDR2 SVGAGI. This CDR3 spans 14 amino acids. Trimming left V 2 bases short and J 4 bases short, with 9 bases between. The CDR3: CASSYLNGNQPQHF. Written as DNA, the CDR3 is TGTGCCAGCAGTTACCTCAATGGGAATCAGCCCCAGCATTTT.

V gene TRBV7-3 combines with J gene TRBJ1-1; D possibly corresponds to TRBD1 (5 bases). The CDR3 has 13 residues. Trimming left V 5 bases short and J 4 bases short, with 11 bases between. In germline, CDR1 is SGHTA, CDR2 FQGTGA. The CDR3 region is CASSNRGATEAFF. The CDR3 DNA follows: TGTGCCAGCAGCAATCGTGGGGCCACTGAAGCTTTCTTT.

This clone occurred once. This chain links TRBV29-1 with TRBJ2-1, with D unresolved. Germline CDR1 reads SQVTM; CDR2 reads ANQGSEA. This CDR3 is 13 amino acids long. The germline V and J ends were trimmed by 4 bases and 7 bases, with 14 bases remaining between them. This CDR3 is CSVAWGSTNEQFF. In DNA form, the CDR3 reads TGCAGCGTTGCCTGGGGTAGTACTAATGAGCAGTTCTTC.

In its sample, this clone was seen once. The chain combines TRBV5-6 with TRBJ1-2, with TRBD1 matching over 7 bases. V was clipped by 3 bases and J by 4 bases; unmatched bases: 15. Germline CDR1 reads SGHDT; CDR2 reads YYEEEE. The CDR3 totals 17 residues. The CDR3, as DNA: TGTGCCAGCAGCTCGGGTAGACAGGGTTCCAGGCCCTATGGCTACACCTTC. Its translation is CASSSGRQGSRPYGYTF. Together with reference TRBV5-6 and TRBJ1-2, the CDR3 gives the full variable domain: DAGVTQSPTHLIKTRGQQVTLRCSPKSGHDTVSWYQQALGQGPQFIFQYYEEEERQRGNFPDRFSGHQFPNYSSELNVNALLLGDSALYLCASSSGRQGSRPYGYTFGSGTRLTVV.

The CDR3 loop is CASSFSARPYEQYF. The CDR3 DNA sequence: TGCGCCAGCAGCTTCTCGGCCAGACCCTACGAGCAGTACTTC. The chain carries TRBV5-1 and TRBJ2-7; D gene ambiguous. Trimming shortened V by 2 bases and J by 2 bases, and 11 bases separated the two germline ends. The V gene's germline CDR1 is SGHRS and CDR2 YFSETQ. The CDR3 has 14 residues.

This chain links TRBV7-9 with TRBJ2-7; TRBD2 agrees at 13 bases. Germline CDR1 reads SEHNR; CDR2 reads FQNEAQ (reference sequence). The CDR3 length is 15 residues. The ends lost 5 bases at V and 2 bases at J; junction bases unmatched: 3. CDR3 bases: TGTGCCAGCAGCCACACTAGCGGGAGGGCCTACGAGCAGTACTTC. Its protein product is CASSHTSGRAYEQYF.

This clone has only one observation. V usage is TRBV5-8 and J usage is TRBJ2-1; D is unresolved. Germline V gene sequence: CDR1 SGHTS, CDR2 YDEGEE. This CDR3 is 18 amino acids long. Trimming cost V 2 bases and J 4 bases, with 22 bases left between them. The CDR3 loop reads CASSFGQVRFSGYNEQFF. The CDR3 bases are TGTGCCAGCAGCTTCGGTCAGGTCCGGTTCTCCGGGTACAATGAGCAGTTCTTC.

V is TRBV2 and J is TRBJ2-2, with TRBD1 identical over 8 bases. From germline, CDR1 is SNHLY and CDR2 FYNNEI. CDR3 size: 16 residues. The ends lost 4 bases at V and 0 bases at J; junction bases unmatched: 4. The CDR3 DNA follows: TGTGCCAGCAGTGTGCGGACAGGGTCGAACACCGGGGAGCTGTTTTTT. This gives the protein CASSVRTGSNTGELFF.

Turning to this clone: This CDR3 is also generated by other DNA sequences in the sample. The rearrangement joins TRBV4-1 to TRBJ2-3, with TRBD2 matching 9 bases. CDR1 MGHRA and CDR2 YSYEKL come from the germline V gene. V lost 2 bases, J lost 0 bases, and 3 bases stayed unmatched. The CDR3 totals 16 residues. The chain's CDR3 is CASSQSLAGSTDTQYF. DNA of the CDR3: TGCGCCAGCAGCCAATCGCTAGCGGGGAGCACAGATACGCAGTATTTT.

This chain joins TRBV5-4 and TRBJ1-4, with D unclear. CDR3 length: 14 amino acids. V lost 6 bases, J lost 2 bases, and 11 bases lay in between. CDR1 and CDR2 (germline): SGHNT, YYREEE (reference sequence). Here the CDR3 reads CASTVDPTNEKLFF. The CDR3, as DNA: TGTGCCAGCACCGTGGACCCGACTAATGAAAAACTGTTTTTT.

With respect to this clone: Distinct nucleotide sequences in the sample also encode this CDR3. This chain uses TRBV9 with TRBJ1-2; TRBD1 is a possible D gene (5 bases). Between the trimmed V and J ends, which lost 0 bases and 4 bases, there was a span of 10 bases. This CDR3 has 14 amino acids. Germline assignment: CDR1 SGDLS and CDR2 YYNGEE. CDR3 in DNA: TGTGCCAGCAGCGTAGGGCAGGGAAGCTATGGCTACACCTTC. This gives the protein CASSVGQGSYGYTF.

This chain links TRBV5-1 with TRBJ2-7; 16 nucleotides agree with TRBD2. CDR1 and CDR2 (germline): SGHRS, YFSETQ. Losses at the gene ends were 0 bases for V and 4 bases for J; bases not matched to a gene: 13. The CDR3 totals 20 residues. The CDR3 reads CASSLESGTSGRAIVYEQYF. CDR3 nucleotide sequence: TGCGCCAGCAGCTTGGAGTCCGGGACTAGCGGGAGGGCCATTGTTTACGAGCAGTACTTC.

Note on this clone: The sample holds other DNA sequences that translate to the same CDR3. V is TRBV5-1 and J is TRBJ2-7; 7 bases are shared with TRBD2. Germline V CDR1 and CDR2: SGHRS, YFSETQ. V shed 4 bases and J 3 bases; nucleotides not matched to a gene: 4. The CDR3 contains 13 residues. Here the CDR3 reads CASSREGGYEQYF. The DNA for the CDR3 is TGCGCCAGCAGCAGGGAGGGCGGCTACGAGCAGTACTTC. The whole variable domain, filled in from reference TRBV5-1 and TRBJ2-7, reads KAGVTQTPRYLIKTRGQQVTLSCSPISGHRSVSWYQQTPGQGLQFLFEYFSETQRNKGNFPGRFSGRQFSNSRSEMNVSTLELGDSALYLCASSREGGYEQYFGPGTRLTVT.

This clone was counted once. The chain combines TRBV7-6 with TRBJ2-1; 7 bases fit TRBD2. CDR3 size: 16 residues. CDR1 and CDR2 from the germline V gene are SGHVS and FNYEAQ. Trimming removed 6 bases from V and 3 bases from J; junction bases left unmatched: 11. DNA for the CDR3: TGTGCCAGCAGGGCGAAGAGCGGGGCTAACTACAATGAGCAGTTCTTC. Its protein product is CASRAKSGANYNEQFF.

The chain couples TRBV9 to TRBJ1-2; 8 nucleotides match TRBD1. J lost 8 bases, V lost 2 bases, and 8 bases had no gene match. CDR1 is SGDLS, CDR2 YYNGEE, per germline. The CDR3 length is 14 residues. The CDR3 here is CASSVTQGAGGYTF. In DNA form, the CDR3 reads TGTGCCAGCAGCGTGACTCAGGGGGCCGGCGGCTACACCTTC.

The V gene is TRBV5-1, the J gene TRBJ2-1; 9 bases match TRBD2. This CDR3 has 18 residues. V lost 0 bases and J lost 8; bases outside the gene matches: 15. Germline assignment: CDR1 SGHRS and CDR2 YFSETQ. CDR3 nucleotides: TGCGCCAGCAGCTTGGAGGCGGGAGGGGGCTTCGTCACAGATGAGCAGTTCTTC. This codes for CASSLEAGGGFVTDEQFF.

The CDR3 region is CASSEKPRSNYTF. In DNA, the CDR3 is TGTGCCAGCAGTGAAAAGCCGCGGAGTAACTACACCTTC. This chain connects TRBV2 to TRBJ1-2; no clear D gene. In germline, CDR1 is SNHLY, CDR2 FYNNEI. V dropped 2 bases and J dropped 10 bases, with 14 bases sitting between them. The CDR3 is 13 amino acids.